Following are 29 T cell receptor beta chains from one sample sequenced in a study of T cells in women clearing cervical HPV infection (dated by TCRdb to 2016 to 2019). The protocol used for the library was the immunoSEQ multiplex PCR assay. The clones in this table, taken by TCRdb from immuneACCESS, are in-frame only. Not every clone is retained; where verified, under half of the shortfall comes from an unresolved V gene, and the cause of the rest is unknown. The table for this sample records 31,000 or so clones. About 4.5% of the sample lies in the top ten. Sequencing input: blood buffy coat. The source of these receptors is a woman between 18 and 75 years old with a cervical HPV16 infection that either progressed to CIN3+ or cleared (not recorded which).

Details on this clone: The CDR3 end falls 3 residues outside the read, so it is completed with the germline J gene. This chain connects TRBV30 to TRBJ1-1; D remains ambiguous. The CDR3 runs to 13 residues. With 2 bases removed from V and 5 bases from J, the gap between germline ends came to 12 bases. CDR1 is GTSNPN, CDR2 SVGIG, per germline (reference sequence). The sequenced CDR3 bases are TGTGCCTGGAGTTCGCGGGGAGGAACTGAA. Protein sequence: CAWSSRGGTE. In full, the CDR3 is CAWSSRGGTEAFF.

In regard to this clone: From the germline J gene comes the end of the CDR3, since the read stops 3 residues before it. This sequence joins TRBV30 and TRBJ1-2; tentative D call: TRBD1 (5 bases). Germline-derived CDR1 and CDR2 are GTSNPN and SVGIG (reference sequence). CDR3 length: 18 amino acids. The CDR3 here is CAWSVRGLAASSTDTYTF. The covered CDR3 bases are TGTGCCTGGAGTGTAAGGGGACTAGCGGCTTCGAGCACAGATACC.

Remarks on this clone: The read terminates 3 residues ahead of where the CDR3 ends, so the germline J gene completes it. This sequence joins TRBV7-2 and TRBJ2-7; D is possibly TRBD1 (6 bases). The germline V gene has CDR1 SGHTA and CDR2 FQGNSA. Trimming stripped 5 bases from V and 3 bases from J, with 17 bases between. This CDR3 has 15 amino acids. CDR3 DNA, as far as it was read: TGTGCCAGCAGCAGGACCCAGGGGCCCAACTACGAG. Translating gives CASSRTQGPNYE. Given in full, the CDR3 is CASSRTQGPNYEQYF.

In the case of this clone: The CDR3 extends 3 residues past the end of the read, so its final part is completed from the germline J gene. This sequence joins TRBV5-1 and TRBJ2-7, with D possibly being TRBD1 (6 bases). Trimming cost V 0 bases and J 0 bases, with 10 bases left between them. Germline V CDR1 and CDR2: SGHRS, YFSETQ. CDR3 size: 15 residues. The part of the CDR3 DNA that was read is TGCGCCAGCAGCTTGGCGGGGACACGCTCCTACGAG. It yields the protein CASSLAGTRSYE. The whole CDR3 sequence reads CASSLAGTRSYEQYF.

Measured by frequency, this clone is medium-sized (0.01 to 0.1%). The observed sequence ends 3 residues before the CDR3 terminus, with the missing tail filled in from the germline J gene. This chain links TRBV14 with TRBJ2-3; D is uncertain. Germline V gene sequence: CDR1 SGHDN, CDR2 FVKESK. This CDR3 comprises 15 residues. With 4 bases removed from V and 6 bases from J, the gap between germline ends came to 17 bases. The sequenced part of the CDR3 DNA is TGTGCCAGCAGCCCCAAGGGCACATATGCGGATACG. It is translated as CASSPKGTYADT. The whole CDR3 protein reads CASSPKGTYADTQYF. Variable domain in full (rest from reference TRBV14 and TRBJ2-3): EAGVTQFPSHSVIEKGQTVTLRCDPISGHDNLYWYRRVMGKEIKFLLHFVKESKQDESGMPNNRFLAERTGGTYSTLKVQPAELEDSGVYFCASSPKGTYADTQYFGPGTRLTVL.

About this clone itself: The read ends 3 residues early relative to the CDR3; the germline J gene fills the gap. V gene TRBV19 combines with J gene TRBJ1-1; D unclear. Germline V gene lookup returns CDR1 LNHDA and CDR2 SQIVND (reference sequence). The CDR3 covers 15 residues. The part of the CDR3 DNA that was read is TGTGCCAGTAGTATAGGAGGCAGGCAGAATGAAAAA. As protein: CASSIGGRQNEK. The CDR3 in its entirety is CASSIGGRQNEKAFF.

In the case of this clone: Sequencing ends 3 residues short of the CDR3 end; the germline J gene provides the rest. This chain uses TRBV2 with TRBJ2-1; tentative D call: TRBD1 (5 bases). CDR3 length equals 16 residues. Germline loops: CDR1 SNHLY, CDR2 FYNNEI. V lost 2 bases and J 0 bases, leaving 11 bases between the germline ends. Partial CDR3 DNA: TGTGCCAGCAGTGAAACGGACATGAGCTCCTACAATGAG. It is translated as CASSETDMSSYNE. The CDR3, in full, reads CASSETDMSSYNEQFF.

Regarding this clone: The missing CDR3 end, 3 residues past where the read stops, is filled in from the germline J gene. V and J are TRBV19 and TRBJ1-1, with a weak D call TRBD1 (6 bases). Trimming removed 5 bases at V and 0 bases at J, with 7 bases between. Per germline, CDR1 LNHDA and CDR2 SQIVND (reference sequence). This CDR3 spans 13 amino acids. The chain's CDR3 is CASSRTVNTEAFF. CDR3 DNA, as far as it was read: TGTGCCAGTAGTCGGACAGTGAACACTGAA.

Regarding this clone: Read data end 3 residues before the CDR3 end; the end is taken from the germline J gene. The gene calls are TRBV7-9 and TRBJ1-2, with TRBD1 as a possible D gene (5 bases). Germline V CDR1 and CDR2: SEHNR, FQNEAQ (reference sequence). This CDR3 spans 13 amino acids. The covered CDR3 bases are TGTGCCAGCAGCCCTGACAGCGCGTCGGGC. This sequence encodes CASSPDSASG. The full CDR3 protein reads CASSPDSASGYTF.

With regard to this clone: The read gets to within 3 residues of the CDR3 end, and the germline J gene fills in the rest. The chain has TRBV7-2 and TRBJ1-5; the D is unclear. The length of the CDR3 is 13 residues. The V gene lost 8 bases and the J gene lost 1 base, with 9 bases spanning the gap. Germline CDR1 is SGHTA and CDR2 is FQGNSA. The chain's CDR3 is CASAGWSNQPQHF. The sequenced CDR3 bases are TGTGCCAGCGCCGGTTGGAGCAATCAGCCC.

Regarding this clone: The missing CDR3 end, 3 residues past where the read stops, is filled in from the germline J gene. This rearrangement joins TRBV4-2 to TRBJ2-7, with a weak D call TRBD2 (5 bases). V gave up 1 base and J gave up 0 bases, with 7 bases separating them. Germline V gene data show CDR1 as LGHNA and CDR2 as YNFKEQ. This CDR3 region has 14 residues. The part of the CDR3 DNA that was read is TGTGCCAGCAGCCAAGGGACTTCCTCCTACGAG. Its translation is CASSQGTSSYE. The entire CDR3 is CASSQGTSSYEQYF.

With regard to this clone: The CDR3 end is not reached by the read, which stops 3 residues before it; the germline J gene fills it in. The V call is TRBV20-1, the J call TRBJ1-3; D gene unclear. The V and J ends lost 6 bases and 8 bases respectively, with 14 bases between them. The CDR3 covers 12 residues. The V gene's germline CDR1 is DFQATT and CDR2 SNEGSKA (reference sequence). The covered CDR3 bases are TGCAGTGCCAAATTAAACCGGGACACC. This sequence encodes CSAKLNRDT. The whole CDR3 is CSAKLNRDTIYF.

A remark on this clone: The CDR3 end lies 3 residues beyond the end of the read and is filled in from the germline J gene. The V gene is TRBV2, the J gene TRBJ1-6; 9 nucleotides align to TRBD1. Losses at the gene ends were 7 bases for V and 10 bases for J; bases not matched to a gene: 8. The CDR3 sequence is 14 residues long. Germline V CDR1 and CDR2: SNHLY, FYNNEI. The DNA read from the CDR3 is TGTGCCAGCACCCTACGACAGGGGGGATCACCC. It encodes CASTLRQGGSP. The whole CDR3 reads CASTLRQGGSPLHF. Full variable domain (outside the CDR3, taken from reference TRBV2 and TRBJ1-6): EPEVTQTPSHQVTQMGQEVILRCVPISNHLYFYWYRQILGQKVEFLVSFYNNEISEKSEIFDDQFSVERPDGSNFTLKIRSTKLEDSAMYFCASTLRQGGSPLHFGNGTRLTVT.

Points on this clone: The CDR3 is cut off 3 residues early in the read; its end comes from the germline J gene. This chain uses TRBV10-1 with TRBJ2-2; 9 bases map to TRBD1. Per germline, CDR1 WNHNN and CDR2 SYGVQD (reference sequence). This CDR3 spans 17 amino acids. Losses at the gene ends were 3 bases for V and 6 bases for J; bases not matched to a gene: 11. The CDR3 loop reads CASSESLGQGGSGELFF. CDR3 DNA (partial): TGCGCCAGCAGTGAATCTTTGGGACAGGGTGGTTCCGGGGAG.

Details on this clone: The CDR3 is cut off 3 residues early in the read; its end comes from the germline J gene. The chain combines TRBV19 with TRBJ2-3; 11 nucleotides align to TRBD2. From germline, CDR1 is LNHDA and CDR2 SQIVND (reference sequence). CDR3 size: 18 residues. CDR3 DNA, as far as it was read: TGTGCCAGTACCATAGGGAGGCTAGCGGGGGGAAGGAAAGAGACG. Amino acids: CASTIGRLAGGRKET. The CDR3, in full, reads CASTIGRLAGGRKETQYF. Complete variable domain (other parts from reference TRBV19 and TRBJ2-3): DGGITQSPKYLFRKEGQNVTLSCEQNLNHDAMYWYRQDPGQGLRLIYYSQIVNDFQKGDIAEGYSVSREKKESFPLTVTSAQKNPTAFYLCASTIGRLAGGRKETQYFGPGTRLTVL.

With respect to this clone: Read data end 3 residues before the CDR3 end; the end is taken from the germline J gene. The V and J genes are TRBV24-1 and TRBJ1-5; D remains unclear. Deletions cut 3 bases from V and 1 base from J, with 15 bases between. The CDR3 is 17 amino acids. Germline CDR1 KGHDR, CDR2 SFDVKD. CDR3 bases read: TGTGCCACCAGTGATAACCGGGTCCCTTGGAGCAATCAGCCC. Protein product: CATSDNRVPWSNQP. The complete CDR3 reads CATSDNRVPWSNQPQHF.

This CDR3 reads CASSPSPGTANTEAFF. The CDR3 bases that were read are TGTGCCAGCAGTCCCTCCCCCGGGACAGCGAACACTGAA. V usage is TRBV6-2 or TRBV6-3 and J usage is TRBJ1-1; 7 bases map to TRBD1. The read falls 3 residues short of the CDR3 end, and the missing part is taken from the germline J gene. CDR1 and CDR2 (germline): MNHEY, SVGEGT. The CDR3 is made up of 16 amino acids. The ends lost 5 bases at V and 1 base at J; junction bases unmatched: 10.

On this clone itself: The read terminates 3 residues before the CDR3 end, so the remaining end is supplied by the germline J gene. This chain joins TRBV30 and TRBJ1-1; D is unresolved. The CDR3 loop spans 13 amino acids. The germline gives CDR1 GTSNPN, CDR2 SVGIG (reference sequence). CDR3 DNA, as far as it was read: TGTGCCTGGAGTACCCGACATGGCGAGACA. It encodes CAWSTRHGET. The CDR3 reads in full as CAWSTRHGETAFF.

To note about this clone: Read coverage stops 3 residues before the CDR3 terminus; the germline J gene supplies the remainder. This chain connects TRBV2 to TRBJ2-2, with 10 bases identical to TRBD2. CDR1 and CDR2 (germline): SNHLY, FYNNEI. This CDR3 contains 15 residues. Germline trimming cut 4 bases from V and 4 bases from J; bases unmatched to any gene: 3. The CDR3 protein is CASSGSGRTTGELFF. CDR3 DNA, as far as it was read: TGTGCCAGCAGTGGTAGCGGGAGGACCACCGGGGAG.

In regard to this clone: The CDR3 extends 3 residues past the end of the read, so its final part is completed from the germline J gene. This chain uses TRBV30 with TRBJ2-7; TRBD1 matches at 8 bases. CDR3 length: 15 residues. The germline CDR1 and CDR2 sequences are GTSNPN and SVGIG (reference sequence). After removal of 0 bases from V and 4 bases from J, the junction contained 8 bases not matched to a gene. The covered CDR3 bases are TGTGCCTGGAGTGTATCCGGGACAGGCGGGTACGAG. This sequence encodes CAWSVSGTGGYE. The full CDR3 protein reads CAWSVSGTGGYEQYF. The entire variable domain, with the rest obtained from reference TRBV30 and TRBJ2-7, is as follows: SQTIHQWPATLVQPVGSPLSLECTVEGTSNPNLYWYRQAAGRGLQLLFYSVGIGQISSEVPQNLSASRPQDRQFILSSKKLLLSDSGFYLCAWSVSGTGGYEQYFGPGTRLTVT.

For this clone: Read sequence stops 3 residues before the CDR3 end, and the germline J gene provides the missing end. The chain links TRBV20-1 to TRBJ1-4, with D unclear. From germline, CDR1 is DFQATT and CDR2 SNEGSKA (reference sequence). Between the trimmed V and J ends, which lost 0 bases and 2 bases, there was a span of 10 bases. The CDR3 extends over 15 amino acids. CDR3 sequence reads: CSARDRTGTNEKLFF. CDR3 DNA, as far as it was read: TGCAGTGCTAGAGATAGAACGGGTACTAATGAAAAA.

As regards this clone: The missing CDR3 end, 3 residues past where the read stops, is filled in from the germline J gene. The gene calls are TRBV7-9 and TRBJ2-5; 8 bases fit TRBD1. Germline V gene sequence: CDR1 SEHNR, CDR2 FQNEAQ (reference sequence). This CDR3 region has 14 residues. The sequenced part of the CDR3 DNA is TGTGCCAGCAGCTTTGCAGGGGGCGCAGATACC. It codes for CASSFAGGADT. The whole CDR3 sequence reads CASSFAGGADTQYF.

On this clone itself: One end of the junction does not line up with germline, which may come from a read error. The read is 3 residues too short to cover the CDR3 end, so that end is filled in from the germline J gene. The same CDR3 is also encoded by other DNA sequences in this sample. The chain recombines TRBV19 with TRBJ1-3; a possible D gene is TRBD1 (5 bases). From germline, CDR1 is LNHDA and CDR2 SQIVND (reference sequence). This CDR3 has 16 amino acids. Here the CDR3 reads CASSWGLISSGNTIYF. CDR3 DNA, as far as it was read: TGTGCCAGTAGTTGGGGACTGATAAGCTCTGGAAACACA.

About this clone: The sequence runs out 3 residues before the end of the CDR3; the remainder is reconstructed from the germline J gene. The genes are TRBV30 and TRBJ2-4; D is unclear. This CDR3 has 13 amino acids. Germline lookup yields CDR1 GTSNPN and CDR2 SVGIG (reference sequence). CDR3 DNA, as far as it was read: TGTGCCTGGAGTCTTAATCTGAGATACGGT. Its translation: CAWSLNLRYG. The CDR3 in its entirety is CAWSLNLRYGQYF. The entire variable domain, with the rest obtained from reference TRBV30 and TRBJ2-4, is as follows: SQTIHQWPATLVQPVGSPLSLECTVEGTSNPNLYWYRQAAGRGLQLLFYSVGIGQISSEVPQNLSASRPQDRQFILSSKKLLLSDSGFYLCAWSLNLRYGQYFGAGTRLSVL.

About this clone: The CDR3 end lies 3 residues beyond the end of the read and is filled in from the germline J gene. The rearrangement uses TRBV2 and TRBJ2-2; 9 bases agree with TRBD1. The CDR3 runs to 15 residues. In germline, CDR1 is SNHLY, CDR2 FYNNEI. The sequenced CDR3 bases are TGTGCCAGCAGTGCCACAGGGGGCCGTAATGAAAAG. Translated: CASSATGGRNEK. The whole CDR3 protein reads CASSATGGRNEKLFF.

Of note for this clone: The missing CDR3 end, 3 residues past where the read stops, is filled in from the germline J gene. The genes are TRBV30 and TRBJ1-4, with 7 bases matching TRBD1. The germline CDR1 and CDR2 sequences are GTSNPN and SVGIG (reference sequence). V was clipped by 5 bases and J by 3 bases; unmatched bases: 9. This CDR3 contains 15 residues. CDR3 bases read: TGTGCCTGGCCGACAGGGATTCATCCTAATGAAAAA. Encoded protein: CAWPTGIHPNEK. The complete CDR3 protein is CAWPTGIHPNEKLFF.

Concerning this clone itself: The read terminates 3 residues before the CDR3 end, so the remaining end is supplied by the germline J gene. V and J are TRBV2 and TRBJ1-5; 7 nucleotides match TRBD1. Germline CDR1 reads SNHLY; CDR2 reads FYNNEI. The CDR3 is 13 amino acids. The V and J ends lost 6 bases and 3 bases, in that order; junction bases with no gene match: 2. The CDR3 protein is CASRDRDNQPQHF. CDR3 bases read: TGTGCCAGCAGAGACAGGGACAATCAGCCC.

The CDR3 sequence is CSADPGHGDYGYTF. Partial CDR3 DNA: TGCAGTGCTGATCCGGGACACGGGGACTATGGC. The V and J genes are TRBV20-1 and TRBJ1-2; possible D gene TRBD1, 6 bases. The CDR3 end is not reached by the read, which stops 3 residues before it; the germline J gene fills it in. Germline V gene data show CDR1 as DFQATT and CDR2 as SNEGSKA (reference sequence). V was cut by 5 bases and J by 3 bases, with 16 bases left in between. The CDR3 is 14 residues long.

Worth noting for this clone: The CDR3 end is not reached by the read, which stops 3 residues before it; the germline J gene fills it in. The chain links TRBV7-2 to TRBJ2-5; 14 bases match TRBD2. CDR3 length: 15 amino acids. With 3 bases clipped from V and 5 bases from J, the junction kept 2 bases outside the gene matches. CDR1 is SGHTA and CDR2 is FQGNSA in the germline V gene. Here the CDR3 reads CASSLGLAGAETQYF. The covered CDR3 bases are TGTGCCAGCAGCTTGGGACTAGCGGGAGCTGAGACC.